These T cell receptor beta chains were read from a single sample in a study of T cell responses to AZD1222 COVID-19 vaccine. TCRdb's table, derived via immunoSEQ multiplex PCR, lists solely in-frame clones and lacks some. The repertoire consists of some 150,000 clones, with approximately 90% occurring once and the leading ten covering 2.8%. The material was peripheral blood, obtained on day 0 of MenACWY control vaccination. These TCRs come from an adult in good health. The CDR3 runs from the conserved cysteine through the conserved F or W. Fields, in order: clone size, D gene, J gene, V gene, CDR3 DNA, CDR3 protein. The D gene is left open where the match is weak. The size entry is marked missing in some rows and otherwise reads once, few, many or a size class.

clone_size: .; d_call: .; j_call: TRBJ2-5; v_call: TRBV2; cdr3_nt: TGTGCCAGCAGTGAAGGGCAGTTGTCAGAGACCCAGTACTTC; cdr3_aa: CASSEGQLSETQYF
clone_size: .; d_call: TRBD2; j_call: TRBJ2-2; v_call: TRBV18; cdr3_nt: TGTGCCAGCTCACCAAATAGCGGGGTAAACACCGGGGAGCTGTTTTTT; cdr3_aa: CASSPNSGVNTGELFF
clone_size: few; d_call: .; j_call: TRBJ2-1; v_call: TRBV4-2; cdr3_nt: TGTGCCAGCAGCCAGCTGACCGGAGACGTCAATGAGCAGTTCTTC; cdr3_aa: CASSQLTGDVNEQFF
clone_size: once; d_call: .; j_call: TRBJ2-7; v_call: TRBV12-3/TRBV12-4; cdr3_nt: TGTGCCAGCAGTTTATCTACATACGAGCAGTACTTC; cdr3_aa: CASSLSTYEQYF
clone_size: few; d_call: TRBD1; j_call: TRBJ1-6; v_call: TRBV11-2; cdr3_nt: TGTGCCAGCAGCTGGGACAGGGTGAATTCACCCCTCCACTTT; cdr3_aa: CASSWDRVNSPLHF
clone_size: once; d_call: .; j_call: TRBJ1-2; v_call: TRBV7-2; cdr3_nt: TGTGCCAGCAGCTTAGTCCAGGGTGGGCATGGCTACACCTTC; cdr3_aa: CASSLVQGGHGYTF
clone_size: .; d_call: .; j_call: TRBJ1-4; v_call: TRBV3-1/TRBV3-2; cdr3_nt: TGTGCCAGCAGCCAAGGACTCTCGGGACTGTTTTTT; cdr3_aa: CASSQGLSGLFF
clone_size: .; d_call: .; j_call: TRBJ1-1; v_call: TRBV6-5; cdr3_nt: TGTGCCAGCAGCACCAGGCGAGGGACTGAAGCTTTCTTT; cdr3_aa: CASSTRRGTEAFF
clone_size: .; d_call: .; j_call: TRBJ2-3; v_call: TRBV5-1; cdr3_nt: TGCGCCAGCAGCTTGAACCTCCCGAGAGATACGCAGTATTTT; cdr3_aa: CASSLNLPRDTQYF
clone_size: .; d_call: TRBD1; j_call: TRBJ1-4; v_call: TRBV7-9; cdr3_nt: TGTGCCAGCAGCCTAGGGGACAGGTCCAGTGAAAAACTGTTTTTT; cdr3_aa: CASSLGDRSSEKLFF
clone_size: once; d_call: TRBD1; j_call: TRBJ1-1; v_call: TRBV7-2; cdr3_nt: TGTGCCAGCAGCGGACAGGGAGTCACTGAAGCTTTCTTT; cdr3_aa: CASSGQGVTEAFF
clone_size: .; d_call: TRBD1; j_call: TRBJ1-2; v_call: TRBV5-3; cdr3_nt: TGTGCCAGAAGCACCGGGACAGGGAAGAGCTATGGCTACACCTTC; cdr3_aa: CARSTGTGKSYGYTF
clone_size: .; d_call: .; j_call: TRBJ2-5; v_call: TRBV24-1; cdr3_nt: TGTGCCACCAGTGATTCGGTAGCCCCTCAAGAGACCCAGTACTTC; cdr3_aa: CATSDSVAPQETQYF
clone_size: .; d_call: TRBD1; j_call: TRBJ2-6; v_call: TRBV7-2; cdr3_nt: TGTGCCAGCAGCTTAGCTGGACAGGGGCTCTTCTCTACGGCCAACGTCCTGACTTTC; cdr3_aa: CASSLAGQGLFSTANVLTF
clone_size: .; d_call: .; j_call: TRBJ2-3; v_call: TRBV6-1; cdr3_nt: TGTGCCAGCAGTGAATCCCCAGATACGCAGTATTTT; cdr3_aa: CASSESPDTQYF
clone_size: .; d_call: TRBD2; j_call: TRBJ2-7; v_call: TRBV27; cdr3_nt: TGTGCCAGCAGTCCGTGGGGGGGGTTTTCCTACGAGCAGTACTTC; cdr3_aa: CASSPWGGFSYEQYF
clone_size: .; d_call: .; j_call: TRBJ2-1; v_call: TRBV19; cdr3_nt: TGTGCCAGTAGTTTTGAGGGTTCCTACAATGAGCAGTTCTTC; cdr3_aa: CASSFEGSYNEQFF
clone_size: .; d_call: .; j_call: TRBJ1-1; v_call: TRBV18; cdr3_nt: TGTGCCAGCTCACCACGCTCACAAGCCCGGGCCTCGAACACTGAAGCTTTCTTT; cdr3_aa: CASSPRSQARASNTEAFF
clone_size: .; d_call: TRBD1; j_call: TRBJ1-1; v_call: TRBV12-3/TRBV12-4; cdr3_nt: TGTGCCAGCAAGACAGGGGGTGAAGCTTTCTTT; cdr3_aa: CASKTGGEAFF
clone_size: .; d_call: .; j_call: TRBJ1-5; v_call: TRBV10-2; cdr3_nt: TGCGCCAGCAGTGAGTTAGGGGGATATCAGCCCCAGCATTTT; cdr3_aa: CASSELGGYQPQHF
clone_size: .; d_call: TRBD1; j_call: TRBJ2-5; v_call: TRBV5-1; cdr3_nt: TGCGCCAGCAGCTTGGTGGCGCAGGGGGAAGAGACCCAGTACTTC; cdr3_aa: CASSLVAQGEETQYF
clone_size: .; d_call: .; j_call: TRBJ1-1; v_call: TRBV5-6; cdr3_nt: TGTGCCAGCAGCATAGGACAGCCTGGGGTCAACACTGAAGCTTTCTTT; cdr3_aa: CASSIGQPGVNTEAFF
clone_size: .; d_call: .; j_call: TRBJ1-4; v_call: TRBV5-1; cdr3_nt: TGCGCCAGCAGCTTAGGTGGAGTCGGTGAAAAACTGTTTTTT; cdr3_aa: CASSLGGVGEKLFF